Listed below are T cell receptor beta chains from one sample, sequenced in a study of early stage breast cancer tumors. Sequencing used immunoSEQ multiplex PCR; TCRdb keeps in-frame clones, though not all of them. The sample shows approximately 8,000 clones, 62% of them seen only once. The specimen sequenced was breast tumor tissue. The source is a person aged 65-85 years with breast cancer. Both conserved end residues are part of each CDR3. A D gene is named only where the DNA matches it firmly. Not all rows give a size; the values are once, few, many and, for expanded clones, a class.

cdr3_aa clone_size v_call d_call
CASSLTSGRGGGGEQYF NA TRBV7-3 TRBD2
CASSFRGFNTEAFF NA TRBV27 NA
CASSLGQSNYGYTF once TRBV5-1 NA
CASSWGGRDTEAFF few TRBV5-6 NA
CASTLGGSGTEAFF once TRBV19 NA
CASSISPGSYEQYF NA TRBV19 NA
CASSSTGSSYNEQFF NA TRBV6-4 NA
CASSTGDTDTQYF NA TRBV6-5 NA
CASIPGGANTGELFF few TRBV27 NA
CASSPNQGQAYYGYTF NA TRBV4-2 TRBD1
CASSEAAGGHTEAFF NA TRBV6-1 NA
CSASPAGAFLTDTQYF NA TRBV29-1 NA